This TCR beta chain was captured in a study of shared clonotypes between healthy human individuals. Background on the study: For every donor, three CD4 naive, three CD4 memory, two CD8 naive and one CD8 memory plates were used. Study-level results: A few donors showed sharing of approximately 5% of naive CD4 clonotypes. Investigators collected only blood, and repertoires in tissues likely differ.

To note about this clone: The antigen remains undetermined.

J was trimmed by 9 bases and V by 7 bases; bases with no gene match: 7. The CDR3 is made up of 12 amino acids. The V gene's germline CDR1 is MDHEN and CDR2 SYDVKM. The table came from immunoSEQ multiplex PCR; TCRdb's copy has only in-frame clones and leaves some out. Of 2 million to 2.5 million clones in the sample, roughly 91% were seen once. Positive CCR7 selection of CD45RO-negative cells yielded the naive CD8 cells, and terminally differentiated effector memory CD45RA+ cells were excluded. The donors were all Caucasian adults (living in Nashville, Tennessee). The sequence was collected from a man aged 18 to 30 in good health. Some clones in this sample may be carry-over from other donors' samples. Sequenced material: naive CD8+ T cells from PBMCs. The chain recombines TRBV28 with TRBJ2-3; 7 bases align to TRBD1. The CDR3 reads CASTSYRGTQYF. The CDR3 DNA reads as TGTGCCAGCACGTCGTACAGGGGAACGCAGTATTTT.